This record concerns one T cell receptor beta chain sequence. CDR3 length equals 14 residues. V shed 4 bases, J shed 6 bases, and the junction held 6 bases outside the gene matches. Germline V gene data show CDR1 as SGHRS and CDR2 as YFSETQ. A second PCR of 7 to 11 cycles used a sample-barcoded 5' primer and a J-beta primer mix. TCRdb analysed the 5' RACE reads with MiXCR anew, one entry per CDR3 protein. The data contain 700,000 to 900,000 distinct CDR3 sequences, roughly 24% of them singletons. The data stem from a study of blood T cells in healthy people across ages. These data were also reused for a study on T cells of mothers and their children.

The chain has TRBV5-1 and TRBJ1-4; 7 bases fit TRBD1. What was sequenced was blood. This sequence was found in a boy aged 10-17 years in good health. CDR3 residues: CASSLGQRDEKLFF. The CDR3 DNA is TGCGCCAGCAGCCTGGGACAGAGGGATGAAAAACTGTTTTTT.